The next 12 T cell receptor beta chains were all read from a single sample in a study of blood T cell repertoires in COVID-19. Assay used: immunoSEQ multiplex PCR; TCRdb lists only in-frame clones, some missing. The sample contains hundreds of thousands of clones, around 89% of which appear only once. What was sequenced was PBMCs or T cells enriched from blood (not recorded which). These receptors were obtained from a man aged 25-45 years who had recovered from COVID-19.

V and J are TRBV2 and TRBJ1-1; TRBD1 matches at 7 bases. Germline loops: CDR1 SNHLY, CDR2 FYNNEI. The CDR3 has 14 residues. J lost 0 bases, V lost 6 bases, and 4 bases had no gene match. The CDR3 spells CASRAGGMNTEAFF. CDR3 nucleotides: TGTGCCAGCAGAGCAGGGGGGATGAACACTGAAGCTTTCTTT.

CDR3 amino acids: CASTRQGRSYEQYF. In nucleotides, the CDR3 is TGTGCCAGCACCAGACAGGGTCGATCCTACGAGCAGTACTTC. The chain employs TRBV5-4 and TRBJ2-7; 7 bases are a match to TRBD1. The length of the CDR3 is 14 residues. CDR1 and CDR2 (germline): SGHNT, YYREEE (reference sequence). J gave up 1 base and V 6 bases, and 7 bases lay outside the gene matches.

The rearrangement uses TRBV30 and TRBJ1-1; 8 bases are a match to TRBD1. The germline V gene has CDR1 GTSNPN and CDR2 SVGIG (reference sequence). The CDR3 runs 15 residues. The trim removed 0 bases at V and 8 bases at J, leaving 11 bases unmatched. Written as DNA, the CDR3 is TGTGCCTGGAGTGTACTTAAGATCAGGGGGCCGGAAGCTTTCTTT. Its protein product is CAWSVLKIRGPEAFF.

This chain joins TRBV7-2 and TRBJ1-1; 8 bases agree with TRBD1. Trimming removed 3 bases from V and 1 base from J; junction bases left unmatched: 7. This CDR3 is 16 amino acids long. Germline assignment: CDR1 SGHTA and CDR2 FQGNSA. This chain's CDR3 is CASSFPGTGWNTEAFF. The CDR3 nucleotides read TGTGCCAGCAGCTTCCCCGGGACAGGTTGGAACACTGAAGCTTTCTTT.

This clone is a singleton in its sample. The rearrangement uses TRBV10-1 and TRBJ1-1, with 8 nucleotides matching TRBD1. Germline V lookup: CDR1 WNHNN, CDR2 SYGVQD (reference sequence). The CDR3 runs to 15 residues. V lost 7 bases to trimming and J lost 5 bases; unmatched junction nucleotides: 12. CDR3 loop: CASTPATGVGTEAFF. In DNA, the CDR3 is TGCGCCAGCACCCCGGCGACAGGGGTCGGTACTGAAGCTTTCTTT.

This clone was detected once. The gene calls are TRBV13 and TRBJ1-4, with D perhaps matching TRBD1 (5 bases). The CDR3 consists of 16 residues. In germline, CDR1 is PRHDT, CDR2 FYEKMQ (reference sequence). V shed 5 bases and J shed 8 bases, with 21 bases lying between them. Written as DNA, the CDR3 is TGTGCCAGCAGCCTGCTGGGGACGGGAGGAGAGGAAAAACTGTTTTTT. Amino acid sequence: CASSLLGTGGEEKLFF.

The V and J genes are TRBV6-5 and TRBJ1-2, with 7 bases matching TRBD1. The V gene end was trimmed by 6 bases and the J gene end by 6 bases; junction bases not matched to a gene: 13. The CDR3 spans 15 residues. The germline V gene has CDR1 MNHEY and CDR2 SVGAGI. The CDR3 is CASRAGGQITHGYTF. In DNA, the CDR3 is TGTGCCAGCAGGGCGGGGGGACAGATAACCCATGGCTACACCTTC.

The chain joins TRBV3-1 (or the pseudogene TRBV3-2) to TRBJ2-6; no reliable D call. Deletions cut 2 bases from V and 0 bases from J, with 11 bases between. In germline, CDR1 is LGHDT, CDR2 YNNKEL (reference sequence). This CDR3 is built from 17 residues. The CDR3, as DNA: TGTGCCAGCAGCCAAATCCGACTCAGCTCTGGGGCCAACGTCCTGACTTTC. Protein sequence: CASSQIRLSSGANVLTF.

This clone showed up just once. This rearrangement joins TRBV9 to TRBJ1-5; D remains ambiguous. The V end was cut by 0 bases, the J end by 4 bases, with 11 bases between. Germline CDR1 is SGDLS and CDR2 is YYNGEE. The CDR3 runs to 15 residues. CDR3 residues: CASSVGWSLNQPQHF. CDR3 bases: TGTGCCAGCAGCGTAGGGTGGAGTTTGAATCAGCCCCAGCATTTT.

The count of this clone is one. This rearrangement joins TRBV5-1 to TRBJ1-1, with D possibly matching TRBD1 (6 bases). Germline-derived CDR1 and CDR2 are SGHRS and YFSETQ. The CDR3 is 13 amino acids. Trimming took off 5 bases at V and 1 base at J, with 9 bases between the two ends. The DNA for the CDR3 is TGCGCCAGCAGGCAGGGACAGAACACTGAAGCTTTCTTT. Translating it yields CASRQGQNTEAFF.

The V gene is TRBV11-2, the J gene TRBJ1-2; 9 nucleotides agree with TRBD1. Per the germline V gene, CDR1 is SGHAT and CDR2 is FQNNGV. V gave up 5 bases and J gave up 2 bases; unmatched junction bases: 9. This CDR3 is 16 amino acids long. The CDR3 region is CASSKPGQGENYGYTF. CDR3 nucleotide sequence: TGTGCCAGCAGCAAGCCGGGACAGGGCGAGAACTATGGCTACACCTTC.

This clone showed up just a few times. The rearrangement joins TRBV14 to TRBJ1-2; D is unresolved. CDR3 length: 13 amino acids. The V gene lost 4 bases and the J gene lost 8 bases, with 14 bases spanning the gap. Germline V gives CDR1 SGHDN, CDR2 FVKESK. The CDR3 DNA reads TGTGCCAGCAGCCCAGGCGTAGGTTGGGGCTACACCTTC. It codes for CASSPGVGWGYTF. The full variable domain, completed using reference TRBV14 and TRBJ1-2, is EAGVTQFPSHSVIEKGQTVTLRCDPISGHDNLYWYRRVMGKEIKFLLHFVKESKQDESGMPNNRFLAERTGGTYSTLKVQPAELEDSGVYFCASSPGVGWGYTFGSGTRLTVV.